This T cell receptor (beta chain) was documented in a study of T cells in Graves' hyperthyroidism and ophthalmopathy. Study-level findings and limits: Most clonotypes that expanded in the thyroid above 0.001 also showed up in blood.

Germline CDR1 is MNHEY and CDR2 is SMNVEV (reference sequence). The CDR3 has 13 residues. Between the trimmed V and J ends, which lost 10 bases and 5 bases, there was a span of 17 bases. Patients having uncontrolled infection, another autoimmune disease, pregnancy or lactation were not included. The source of the PBMCs was around 10 ml of fresh peripheral blood. This clonotype was recorded at least ten times. What it binds is not known. TCR beta CDR3 sequences were amplified from RNA transcripts. HTBI primers were employed in a first-round RT-PCR of the TCR CDR3. Via MiXCR, TCRdb re-called the multiplex PCR reads, giving one row per CDR3 protein. Among about 360,000 distinct CDR3 sequences listed, around 13% were seen once.

This TCR was recovered from a young woman with Graves' hyperthyroidism. The sequencing input was blood. The chain links TRBV27 to TRBJ1-1, with no clear D. CDR3 bases: TGTGCCACCGCCCGGCCGGGGAAAACTGAAGCTTTCTTT. This codes for CATARPGKTEAFF.